These T cell receptor beta chains were read from a single sample in a study of cytomegalovirus exposure and HLA in healthy donors. Here immunoSEQ multiplex PCR was the method, and the copy in TCRdb shows in-frame clones only, minus some. The sample has approximately 82,000 clones, 85% to 95% seen once. What was sequenced was PBMCs. These receptors came from a young woman in good health and CMV-seronegative. CDR3s include the opening cysteine and the closing phenylalanine or tryptophan. D genes are given only for firm matches. Where a row states a size, it is once, few, many or the class of an expanded clone; other rows omit it.

CDR3 length: 18
D gene: TRBD2
V gene: TRBV5-1
J gene: TRBJ2-1
clone size: few
CDR3 protein: CASSLDSGRTSSYNEQFF
CDR3 DNA: TGCGCCAGCAGCTTGGACAGCGGGAGGACCAGCTCCTACAATGAGCAGTTCTTC

CDR3 length: 15
D gene: -
V gene: TRBV18
J gene: TRBJ1-5
clone size: -
CDR3 protein: CASSPAVNSNQPQHF
CDR3 DNA: TGTGCCAGCTCACCCGCAGTTAATAGCAATCAGCCCCAGCATTTT

CDR3 length: 14
D gene: -
V gene: TRBV7-8
J gene: TRBJ2-2
clone size: -
CDR3 protein: CASSLAGSFRELFF
CDR3 DNA: TGTGCCAGCAGCTTAGCGGGCAGCTTTAGGGAGCTGTTTTTT

CDR3 length: 15
D gene: -
V gene: TRBV6-5
J gene: TRBJ1-2
clone size: -
CDR3 protein: CASARDIPTNYGYTF
CDR3 DNA: TGTGCCAGCGCACGGGACATCCCTACTAACTATGGCTACACCTTC

CDR3 length: 15
D gene: TRBD1
V gene: TRBV6-1
J gene: TRBJ1-2
clone size: -
CDR3 protein: CASSEQGQGLWGYTF
CDR3 DNA: TGTGCCAGCAGTGAACAGGGACAGGGTCTTTGGGGCTACACCTTC

CDR3 length: 16
D gene: -
V gene: TRBV5-4
J gene: TRBJ1-6
clone size: -
CDR3 protein: CASSRDGSSYNSPLHF
CDR3 DNA: TGTGCCAGCAGCAGGGACGGGAGCTCCTATAATTCACCCCTCCACTTT

CDR3 length: 16
D gene: TRBD2
V gene: TRBV5-1
J gene: TRBJ2-1
clone size: -
CDR3 protein: CASSLDGTSGSDEQFF
CDR3 DNA: TGCGCCAGCAGCTTGGACGGGACTAGCGGGAGCGATGAGCAGTTCTTC

CDR3 length: 13
D gene: -
V gene: TRBV18
J gene: TRBJ1-1
clone size: once
CDR3 protein: CASSPAENTEAFF
CDR3 DNA: TGTGCCAGCTCACCAGCAGAGAACACTGAAGCTTTCTTT

CDR3 length: 19
D gene: -
V gene: TRBV14
J gene: TRBJ2-1
clone size: -
CDR3 protein: CASSRDRGVAGGFVNEQFF
CDR3 DNA: TGTGCCAGCAGCCGGGACAGGGGGGTAGCGGGAGGGTTCGTGAATGAGCAGTTCTTC

CDR3 length: 17
D gene: TRBD2
V gene: TRBV9
J gene: TRBJ2-7
clone size: -
CDR3 protein: CASSPPVGTSGTYEQYF
CDR3 DNA: TGTGCCAGCAGCCCTCCAGTCGGGACTAGCGGTACCTACGAGCAGTACTTC

CDR3 length: 15
D gene: TRBD1
V gene: TRBV7-2
J gene: TRBJ1-2
clone size: -
CDR3 protein: CASSSRDRGRYGYTF
CDR3 DNA: TGTGCCAGCAGCTCCCGGGACAGGGGAAGGTATGGCTACACCTTC

CDR3 length: 17
D gene: -
V gene: TRBV14
J gene: TRBJ2-3
clone size: once
CDR3 protein: CASSHKRDWGGTDTQYF
CDR3 DNA: TGTGCCAGCAGCCATAAGAGGGATTGGGGGGGCACAGATACGCAGTATTTT

CDR3 length: 14
D gene: TRBD1
V gene: TRBV5-1
J gene: TRBJ1-5
clone size: -
CDR3 protein: CASSLTGGNQPQHF
CDR3 DNA: TGCGCCAGCAGCTTGACAGGGGGCAATCAGCCCCAGCATTTT

CDR3 length: 13
D gene: -
V gene: TRBV5-4
J gene: TRBJ1-2
clone size: -
CDR3 protein: CASSLVTNYGYTF
CDR3 DNA: TGTGCCAGCAGCTTGGTAACTAACTATGGCTACACCTTC

CDR3 length: 12
D gene: -
V gene: TRBV7-9
J gene: TRBJ2-7
clone size: -
CDR3 protein: CASSAETLEQYF
CDR3 DNA: TGTGCCAGCAGCGCGGAGACGCTCGAGCAGTACTTC

CDR3 length: 17
D gene: TRBD2
V gene: TRBV7-7
J gene: TRBJ2-5
clone size: -
CDR3 protein: CASSLAILAGGLETQYF
CDR3 DNA: TGTGCCAGCAGCTTAGCTATTCTGGCGGGGGGTCTTGAGACCCAGTACTTC

CDR3 length: 15
D gene: -
V gene: TRBV5-4
J gene: TRBJ2-2
clone size: -
CDR3 protein: CASSFGISMTGELFF
CDR3 DNA: TGTGCCAGCAGCTTCGGGATCTCAATGACCGGGGAGCTGTTTTTT

CDR3 length: 12
D gene: TRBD1
V gene: TRBV6-5
J gene: TRBJ1-2
clone size: -
CDR3 protein: CASRDRHYGYTF
CDR3 DNA: TGTGCCAGCAGGGACAGGCATTATGGCTACACCTTC

CDR3 length: 12
D gene: TRBD2
V gene: TRBV12-5
J gene: TRBJ2-5
clone size: once
CDR3 protein: CASARGGETQYF
CDR3 DNA: TGTGCTAGTGCCCGGGGGGGGGAGACCCAGTACTTC

CDR3 length: 14
D gene: -
V gene: TRBV4-3
J gene: TRBJ2-7
clone size: -
CDR3 protein: CASSQETGLSEQYF
CDR3 DNA: TGCGCCAGCAGCCAAGAAACTGGGCTGAGCGAGCAGTACTTC

CDR3 length: 15
D gene: TRBD2
V gene: TRBV10-3
J gene: TRBJ2-7
clone size: -
CDR3 protein: CAISDWERERDEQYF
CDR3 DNA: TGTGCCATCAGTGATTGGGAGCGGGAGCGGGACGAGCAGTACTTC

CDR3 length: 14
D gene: -
V gene: TRBV15
J gene: TRBJ2-7
clone size: -
CDR3 protein: CATSRFETPGEQYF
CDR3 DNA: TGTGCCACCAGCAGGTTTGAGACCCCCGGGGAGCAGTACTTC

CDR3 length: 15
D gene: -
V gene: TRBV19
J gene: TRBJ2-4
clone size: once
CDR3 protein: CASSIESPLLRIQYF
CDR3 DNA: TGTGCCAGTAGTATAGAATCGCCCCTCCTGCGCATTCAGTACTTC

CDR3 length: 15
D gene: -
V gene: TRBV2
J gene: TRBJ1-4
clone size: -
CDR3 protein: CASYGRGAANEKLFF
CDR3 DNA: TGTGCCAGCTACGGACGGGGGGCGGCTAATGAAAAACTGTTTTTT

CDR3 length: 13
D gene: TRBD1
V gene: TRBV19
J gene: TRBJ1-5
clone size: -
CDR3 protein: CASQTGGNQPQHF
CDR3 DNA: TGTGCCAGTCAGACAGGGGGCAATCAGCCCCAGCATTTT

CDR3 length: 14
D gene: -
V gene: TRBV6-5
J gene: TRBJ1-5
clone size: -
CDR3 protein: CASSYSGGNQPQHF
CDR3 DNA: TGTGCCAGCAGTTACTCAGGGGGCAATCAGCCCCAGCATTTT

CDR3 length: 19
D gene: TRBD1
V gene: TRBV7-2
J gene: TRBJ1-5
clone size: -
CDR3 protein: CASPSNRDRGTLGNQPQHF
CDR3 DNA: TGTGCCAGCCCCTCTAACCGGGACAGGGGTACGTTGGGCAATCAGCCCCAGCATTTT

CDR3 length: 11
D gene: -
V gene: TRBV20-1
J gene: TRBJ1-4
clone size: -
CDR3 protein: CSARTGTELFF
CDR3 DNA: TGCAGTGCTAGAACAGGGACGGAACTGTTTTTT

CDR3 length: 18
D gene: -
V gene: TRBV7-9
J gene: TRBJ1-1
clone size: -
CDR3 protein: CASSLRTGGRPLNTEAFF
CDR3 DNA: TGTGCCAGCAGCCTCAGAACGGGGGGACGACCCTTGAACACTGAAGCTTTCTTT

CDR3 length: 13
D gene: TRBD1
V gene: TRBV19
J gene: TRBJ2-4
clone size: -
CDR3 protein: CASRGQIKNIQYF
CDR3 DNA: TGTGCCAGTAGGGGACAGATCAAAAACATTCAGTACTTC

CDR3 length: 13
D gene: -
V gene: TRBV13
J gene: TRBJ2-7
clone size: -
CDR3 protein: CASSLGISYEQYF
CDR3 DNA: TGTGCCAGCAGCTTAGGCATCTCCTACGAGCAGTACTTC

CDR3 length: 14
D gene: TRBD2
V gene: TRBV10-3
J gene: TRBJ2-7
clone size: -
CDR3 protein: CAPCCGRLPYEQYF
CDR3 DNA: TGTGCCCCCTGCTGCGGGAGACTTCCTTACGAGCAGTACTTC

CDR3 length: 11
D gene: -
V gene: TRBV10-3
J gene: TRBJ1-2
clone size: -
CDR3 protein: CAITEGSGYTF
CDR3 DNA: TGTGCCATCACTGAGGGGAGTGGCTACACCTTC

CDR3 length: 16
D gene: TRBD2
V gene: TRBV7-2
J gene: TRBJ2-3
clone size: few
CDR3 protein: CASSSVGLAGTDTQYF
CDR3 DNA: TGTGCCAGCAGCTCCGTCGGACTAGCGGGGACAGATACGCAGTATTTT

CDR3 length: 15
D gene: TRBD2
V gene: TRBV19
J gene: TRBJ2-1
clone size: -
CDR3 protein: CASSVGLAEWNEQFF
CDR3 DNA: TGTGCCAGTAGTGTGGGACTAGCGGAGTGGAATGAGCAGTTCTTC

CDR3 length: 15
D gene: TRBD1
V gene: TRBV13
J gene: TRBJ2-7
clone size: -
CDR3 protein: CASSPAGQGAYEQYF
CDR3 DNA: TGTGCCAGCAGCCCGGCCGGACAGGGGGCCTACGAGCAGTACTTC

CDR3 length: 15
D gene: -
V gene: TRBV5-1
J gene: TRBJ2-1
clone size: -
CDR3 protein: CASSVRRLGDNEQFF
CDR3 DNA: TGCGCCAGCAGCGTCAGGAGGTTGGGTGACAATGAGCAGTTCTTC

CDR3 length: 17
D gene: TRBD1
V gene: TRBV19
J gene: TRBJ2-2
clone size: -
CDR3 protein: CASSMEDRGQNTGELFF
CDR3 DNA: TGTGCCAGTAGTATGGAAGACAGGGGGCAGAACACCGGGGAGCTGTTTTTT

CDR3 length: 15
D gene: TRBD2
V gene: TRBV7-9
J gene: TRBJ2-3
clone size: once
CDR3 protein: CASSLGGGSLDTQYF
CDR3 DNA: TGTGCCAGTAGCTTAGGTGGCGGGAGTTTGGATACGCAGTATTTT

CDR3 length: 11
D gene: -
V gene: TRBV20-1
J gene: TRBJ1-2
clone size: -
CDR3 protein: CSAPRGYGYTF
CDR3 DNA: TGCAGTGCCCCGCGGGGGTATGGCTACACCTTC

CDR3 length: 14
D gene: TRBD2
V gene: TRBV6-5
J gene: TRBJ2-3
clone size: -
CDR3 protein: CASSYTSGSDTQYF
CDR3 DNA: TGTGCCAGCAGTTACACTAGCGGGAGCGATACGCAGTATTTT

CDR3 length: 14
D gene: TRBD1
V gene: TRBV19
J gene: TRBJ1-4
clone size: -
CDR3 protein: CASSRGQYNEKLFF
CDR3 DNA: TGTGCCAGTAGCCGGGGACAGTATAATGAAAAACTGTTTTTT

CDR3 length: 16
D gene: -
V gene: TRBV5-1
J gene: TRBJ2-7
clone size: -
CDR3 protein: CASSLSLGARGYEQYF
CDR3 DNA: TGCGCCAGCAGCTTGAGCTTGGGGGCCCGGGGCTACGAGCAGTACTTC

CDR3 length: 18
D gene: -
V gene: TRBV28
J gene: TRBJ1-5
clone size: once
CDR3 protein: CASTGVVGVLYSNQPQHF
CDR3 DNA: TGTGCCAGCACTGGGGTGGTAGGGGTCCTTTATAGCAATCAGCCCCAGCATTTT

CDR3 length: 16
D gene: -
V gene: TRBV19
J gene: TRBJ2-1
clone size: once
CDR3 protein: CASSLRVGSSYNEQFF
CDR3 DNA: TGTGCCAGTAGTTTGCGGGTGGGGAGCTCCTACAATGAGCAGTTCTTC

CDR3 length: 14
D gene: TRBD1
V gene: TRBV25-1
J gene: TRBJ1-1
clone size: -
CDR3 protein: CASSGQGANTEAFF
CDR3 DNA: TGTGCCAGCAGTGGACAGGGGGCGAACACTGAAGCTTTCTTT

CDR3 length: 16
D gene: TRBD1
V gene: TRBV10-2
J gene: TRBJ1-3
clone size: -
CDR3 protein: CASSGQGAYSGNTIYF
CDR3 DNA: TGCGCCAGCAGCGGTCAGGGGGCCTACTCTGGAAACACCATATATTTT

CDR3 length: 13
D gene: TRBD2
V gene: TRBV5-1
J gene: TRBJ2-5
clone size: -
CDR3 protein: CASSRLAEETQYF
CDR3 DNA: TGCGCCAGCAGCCGGCTAGCGGAGGAGACCCAGTACTTC

CDR3 length: 13
D gene: -
V gene: TRBV5-4
J gene: TRBJ1-2
clone size: -
CDR3 protein: CASSLAGGPGYTF
CDR3 DNA: TGTGCCAGCAGCTTGGCTGGGGGCCCCGGCTACACCTTC

CDR3 length: 13
D gene: -
V gene: TRBV6-5
J gene: TRBJ2-7
clone size: -
CDR3 protein: CASSYAGLYEQYF
CDR3 DNA: TGTGCCAGCAGTTACGCGGGATTGTACGAGCAGTACTTC

CDR3 length: 15
D gene: TRBD1
V gene: TRBV19
J gene: TRBJ2-5
clone size: -
CDR3 protein: CASSNRDRGAETQYF
CDR3 DNA: TGTGCCAGTAGTAACCGGGACAGGGGAGCGGAGACCCAGTACTTC